These T cell receptor beta chains were read from a single sample in a study of early stage breast cancer tumors. Produced via immunoSEQ multiplex PCR; TCRdb's table is partial and in-frame only. Altogether fewer than 90,000 clones are present, approximately 79% being singletons, with the ten largest covering 3.5%. Source material: blood. Source of these receptors: a person between 55 and 70 years old with breast cancer. The CDR3 runs from the conserved cysteine through the conserved F or W. The D gene is left open where the match is weak. The size of a clone is reported for some rows only, either as once, few or many, or as a class for expanded clones.

DNA: TGTGCCAGCAGCGGGACAGGGTCAGGGACCCAGTACTTC
CDR3: CASSGTGSGTQYF
V: TRBV7-2
length: 13
J: TRBJ2-5
D: TRBD1
size: once

DNA: TGTGCCAGCAGCTTAAGGATGAGTTCACCCCTCCACTTT
CDR3: CASSLRMSSPLHF
V: TRBV11-1
length: 13
J: TRBJ1-6
D: NA
size: NA

DNA: TGTGCCAGCAGCTTTGGACAGGGGGCGGGCGAGCAGTACTTC
CDR3: CASSFGQGAGEQYF
V: TRBV7-9
length: 14
J: TRBJ2-7
D: TRBD1
size: NA

DNA: TGTGCCAGCAGCGCAACAACAGGGACAGGGGATCCCTATGGCTACACCTTC
CDR3: CASSATTGTGDPYGYTF
V: TRBV14
length: 17
J: TRBJ1-2
D: TRBD1
size: NA

DNA: TGTGCCAGCAGCGACGGACTAGCGGGGGGTTCCACCGGGGAGCTGTTTTTT
CDR3: CASSDGLAGGSTGELFF
V: TRBV9
length: 17
J: TRBJ2-2
D: TRBD2
size: NA

DNA: TGTGCCAGTGGACTAGCGCTCGGGGAGCTGTTTTTT
CDR3: CASGLALGELFF
V: TRBV10-3
length: 12
J: TRBJ2-2
D: TRBD2
size: NA

DNA: TGTGCCACCAGCCTTGGGGGGGATGGGGAGACCCAGTACTTC
CDR3: CATSLGGDGETQYF
V: TRBV15
length: 14
J: TRBJ2-5
D: TRBD2
size: NA

DNA: TGTGCCAGCAGCCCCAGGAGAGTCTCTCCCTACGAGCAGTACTTC
CDR3: CASSPRRVSPYEQYF
V: TRBV5-6
length: 15
J: TRBJ2-7
D: NA
size: NA

DNA: TGTGCCAGCAGTTCAAGACAAGATGGCTACACCTTC
CDR3: CASSSRQDGYTF
V: TRBV6-5
length: 12
J: TRBJ1-2
D: NA
size: NA

DNA: TGCGCCAGCAGCTTGGCCAATCTAGCGGGAGGTGGGCTGACAGATACGCAGTATTTT
CDR3: CASSLANLAGGGLTDTQYF
V: TRBV5-1
length: 19
J: TRBJ2-3
D: TRBD2
size: NA

DNA: TGTGCCAGCAGCCGTACAGGCTACGTCCTGGAAAAACTGTTTTTT
CDR3: CASSRTGYVLEKLFF
V: TRBV28
length: 15
J: TRBJ1-4
D: NA
size: NA

DNA: TGTGCCAGCAGTCAAAGCTCCCGCGGGTCACCCCTCCACTTT
CDR3: CASSQSSRGSPLHF
V: TRBV6-4
length: 14
J: TRBJ1-6
D: NA
size: few

DNA: TGTGCCAGCAGTTACCGGGACAGGGGGCTCACCGGGGAGCTGTTTTTT
CDR3: CASSYRDRGLTGELFF
V: TRBV5-4
length: 16
J: TRBJ2-2
D: TRBD1
size: NA

DNA: TGTGCCAGCAGCCTCAGACTAGCTCTGGATGAGCAGTTCTTC
CDR3: CASSLRLALDEQFF
V: TRBV7-3
length: 14
J: TRBJ2-1
D: TRBD2
size: NA